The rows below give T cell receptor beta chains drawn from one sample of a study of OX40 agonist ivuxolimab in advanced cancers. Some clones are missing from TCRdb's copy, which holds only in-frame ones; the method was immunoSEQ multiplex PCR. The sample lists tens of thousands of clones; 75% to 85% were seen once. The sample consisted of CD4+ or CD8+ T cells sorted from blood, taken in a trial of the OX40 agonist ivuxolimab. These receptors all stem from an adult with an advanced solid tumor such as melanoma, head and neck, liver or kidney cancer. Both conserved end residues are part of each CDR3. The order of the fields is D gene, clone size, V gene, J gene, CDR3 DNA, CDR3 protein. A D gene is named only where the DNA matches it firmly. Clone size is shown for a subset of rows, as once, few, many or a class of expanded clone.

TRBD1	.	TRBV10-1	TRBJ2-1	TGCGCCAGCAGTGAGTCGGTGGGTACAGGGGCCTACAATGAGCAGTTCTTC	CASSESVGTGAYNEQFF
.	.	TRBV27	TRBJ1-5	TGTGCCAGCAGTTTTGGGGGGGAGGATCAGCCCCAGCATTTT	CASSFGGEDQPQHF
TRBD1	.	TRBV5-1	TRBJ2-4	TGCGCCAGCAGCGAAAGATCCGGGACAGGGTTAGGACTTCAGTACTTC	CASSERSGTGLGLQYF
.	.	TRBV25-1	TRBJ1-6	TGTGCCAGCAGCGCCGGGCAGTGGAATTCACCCCTCCACTTT	CASSAGQWNSPLHF
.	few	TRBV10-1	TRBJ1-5	TGCGCCAGCAGTGAGAACAACAATCAGCCCCAGCATTTT	CASSENNNQPQHF
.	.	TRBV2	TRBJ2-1	TGTGCCAGCAGCGGGACACGGTACAATGAGCAGTTCTTC	CASSGTRYNEQFF
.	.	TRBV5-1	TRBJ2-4	TGCGCCAGCAGCCCCCTTAGGTCAAGCCAAGCCAAAAACATTCAGTACTTC	CASSPLRSSQAKNIQYF
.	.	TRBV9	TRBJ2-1	TGTGCCAGCAGCGCCGGACCCTACCCAAGGAATGAGCAGTTCTTC	CASSAGPYPRNEQFF
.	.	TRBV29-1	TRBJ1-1	TGCAGCGTTGTAGGGGGGATTACTGAAGCTTTCTTT	CSVVGGITEAFF
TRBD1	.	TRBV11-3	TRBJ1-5	TGTGCCAGCCCCTTGGTCGGACAGGATAATCAGCCCCAGCATTTT	CASPLVGQDNQPQHF
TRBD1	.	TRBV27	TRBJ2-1	TGTGCCAGCAGTTTAGGGACAGTTAACAATGAGCAGTTCTTC	CASSLGTVNNEQFF
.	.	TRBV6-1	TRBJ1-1	TGTGCCAGCAGTGCCACCGCTGAAGCTTTCTTT	CASSATAEAFF
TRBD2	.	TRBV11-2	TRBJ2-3	TGTGCCAGCAGCTTAGTGGCCGGGCTAGCGGGGGGGATGAATACGCAGTATTTT	CASSLVAGLAGGMNTQYF
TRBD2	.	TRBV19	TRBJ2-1	TGTGCCAGTAGTAGCAGACTAGCGGGGGGGCTCTACAATGAGCAGTTCTTC	CASSSRLAGGLYNEQFF
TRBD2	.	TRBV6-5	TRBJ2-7	TGTGCCAGCAGCCGGACTAGCGGCTACGAGCAGTACTTC	CASSRTSGYEQYF
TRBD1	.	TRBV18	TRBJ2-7	TGTGCCAGCTCAATGCAGGGGGACGAGCAGTACTTC	CASSMQGDEQYF
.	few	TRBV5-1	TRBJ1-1	TGCGCCAGCAGCTTGGGAGCAGGGGCCAGTGGCACTGAAGCTTTCTTT	CASSLGAGASGTEAFF
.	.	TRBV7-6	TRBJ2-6	TGTGCCAGCAGCACCCACAGGTTGGGGGGCTCTGGGGCCAACGTCCTGACTTTC	CASSTHRLGGSGANVLTF
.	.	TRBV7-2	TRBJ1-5	TGTGCCAGCAGCTTCGTAGGGGGGGGCGATCAGCCCCAGCATTTT	CASSFVGGGDQPQHF
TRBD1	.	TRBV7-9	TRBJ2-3	TGTGCCAGCATCAGACAGGGGGCAGATACGCAGTATTTT	CASIRQGADTQYF
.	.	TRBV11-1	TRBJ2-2	TGTGCCAGCAGCTTAGGGGGGGCCGGGGAGCTGTTTTTT	CASSLGGAGELFF
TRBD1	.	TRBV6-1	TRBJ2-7	TGTGCCAGCGTTCCAGGGGGAACCTACGAGCAGTACTTC	CASVPGGTYEQYF
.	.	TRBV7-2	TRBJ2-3	TGTGCCAGCAGCACGGGACTTTCAGATACGCAGTATTTT	CASSTGLSDTQYF
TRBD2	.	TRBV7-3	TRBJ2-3	TGTGCCAGCAGCCGACGACTAGCGGGGGGGCTGGGCACAGATACGCAGTATTTT	CASSRRLAGGLGTDTQYF
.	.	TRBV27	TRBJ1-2	TGTGCCAGCAGTTTCGCAGGAACCGATGGCTACACCTTC	CASSFAGTDGYTF
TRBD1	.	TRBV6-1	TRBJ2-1	TGTGCCAGCAAGACGACAGGGGATTCGGGGAATGAGCAGTTCTTC	CASKTTGDSGNEQFF
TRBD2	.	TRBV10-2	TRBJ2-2	TGCGCCAGCAGTGCTGCTAGCGGGGTTACCGGGGAGCTGTTTTTT	CASSAASGVTGELFF
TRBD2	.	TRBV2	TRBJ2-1	TGTGCCGGAAGAGCGGGGGGGTACAATGAGCAGTTCTTC	CAGRAGGYNEQFF
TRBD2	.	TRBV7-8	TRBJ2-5	TGTGCCAGCAGCTTAGGGCTAGCGGGGGGGTTTTACCAAGAGACCCAGTACTTC	CASSLGLAGGFYQETQYF
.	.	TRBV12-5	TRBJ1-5	TGTGCTAGTGGTTTGGTCGTTTGGGACGGGGACGGAATTAGCAATCAGCCCCAGCATTTT	CASGLVVWDGDGISNQPQHF
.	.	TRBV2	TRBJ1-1	TGTGCCAGCAGTAGACAGGACATGAACACTGAAGCTTTCTTT	CASSRQDMNTEAFF
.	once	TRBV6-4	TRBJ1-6	TGTGCCAGCAGCCCTATTGAGCGGGAGGGCCGGGGTTGGGGACCCCTCCACTTT	CASSPIEREGRGWGPLHF
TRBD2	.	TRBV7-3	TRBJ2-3	TGTGCCAGCAGCTTAGCCCCTAGCGGGGGCCCCACAGATACGCAGTATTTT	CASSLAPSGGPTDTQYF
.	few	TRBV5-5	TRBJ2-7	TGTGCCAGCAGCTATAACGGGTGGGCAGTCGACGAGCAGTACTTC	CASSYNGWAVDEQYF
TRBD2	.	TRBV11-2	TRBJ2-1	TGTGCCAGCAGCTTGGGAGTAGAGGCGGGGGGGATCAAGGAGCAGTTCTTC	CASSLGVEAGGIKEQFF
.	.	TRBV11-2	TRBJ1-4	TGTGCCAGCAGCCCCCTTCTCTGGGGAAAACTGTTTTTT	CASSPLLWGKLFF
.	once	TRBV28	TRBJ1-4	TGTGCCAGCAGTACCCAGGGGCCGGTAGCTGAAAAACTGTTTTTT	CASSTQGPVAEKLFF
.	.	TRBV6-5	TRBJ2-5	TGTGCCAGCAAAGGGGGGACTATCCAAGAGACCCAGTACTTC	CASKGGTIQETQYF
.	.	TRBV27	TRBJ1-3	TGTGCCAGCAGTTTAAAGGGAGCGGGTTTCTCGGCCTCTGGAAACACCATATATTTT	CASSLKGAGFSASGNTIYF
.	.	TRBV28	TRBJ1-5	TGTGCCAGCAGTTCCACACTGAGAAATCAGCCCCAGCATTTT	CASSSTLRNQPQHF
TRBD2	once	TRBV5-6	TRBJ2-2	TGTGCCAGCAGCCCCCCCCAGCGGGGGGGCCCCGGGGAGCTGTTTTTT	CASSPPQRGGPGELFF
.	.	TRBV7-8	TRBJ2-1	TGTGCCAGCAGCCTTAATGTACAGGTTGCTGGCAATGAGCAGTTCTTC	CASSLNVQVAGNEQFF
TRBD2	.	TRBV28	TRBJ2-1	TGTGCCAGCAGGGCCCGGAGCGGGGGATCCTACAATGAGCAGTTCTTC	CASRARSGGSYNEQFF
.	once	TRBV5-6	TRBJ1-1	TGTGCCAGCAGCCTACTGGGGCCAGGGCCTTCGGAGGTAGCTTTCTTT	CASSLLGPGPSEVAFF
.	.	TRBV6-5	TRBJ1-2	TGTGCCAGCGGCCTATACACCTTC	CASGLYTF
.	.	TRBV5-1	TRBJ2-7	TGCGCCAGCTCGGGGGACGGATACTACGAGCAGTACTTC	CASSGDGYYEQYF
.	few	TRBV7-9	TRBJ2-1	TGTGCCAGCAGCTTATCGGGAAATGAGCAGTTCTTC	CASSLSGNEQFF
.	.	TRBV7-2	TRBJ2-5	TGTGCCAGCAGCCGAGCCGGGTCTCTCGGAGAGACCCAGTACTTC	CASSRAGSLGETQYF
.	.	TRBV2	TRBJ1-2	TGTGCCAGCAGTGACATCTCGGGGGATCTAGGTGGCTACACCTTC	CASSDISGDLGGYTF
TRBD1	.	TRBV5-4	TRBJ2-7	TGTGCCAGCAGCCAGGGACAGCGCTACGAGCAGTACTTC	CASSQGQRYEQYF